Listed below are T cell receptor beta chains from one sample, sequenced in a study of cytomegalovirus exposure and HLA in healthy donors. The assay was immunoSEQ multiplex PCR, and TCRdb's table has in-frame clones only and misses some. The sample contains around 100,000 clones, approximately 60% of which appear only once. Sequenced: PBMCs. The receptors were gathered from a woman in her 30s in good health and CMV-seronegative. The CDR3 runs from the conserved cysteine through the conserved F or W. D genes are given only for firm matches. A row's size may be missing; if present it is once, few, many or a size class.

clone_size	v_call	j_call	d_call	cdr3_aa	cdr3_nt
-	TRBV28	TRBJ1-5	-	CASSLESGRGWPQHF	TGTGCCAGCAGTTTAGAGTCAGGGCGAGGTTGGCCCCAGCATTTT
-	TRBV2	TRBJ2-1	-	CASSVEAGDTYNEQFF	TGTGCCAGCAGTGTGGAGGCAGGGGACACGTACAATGAGCAGTTCTTC
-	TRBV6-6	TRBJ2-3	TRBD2	CASRRLAGGSTDTQYF	TGTGCCAGCAGAAGACTAGCGGGAGGTTCCACAGATACGCAGTATTTT
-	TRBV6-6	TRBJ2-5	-	CASSYHTQETQYF	TGTGCCAGCAGTTATCACACACAAGAGACCCAGTACTTC
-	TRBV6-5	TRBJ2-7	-	CASSYSDPSYEQYF	TGTGCCAGCAGTTACAGCGATCCCTCCTACGAGCAGTACTTC
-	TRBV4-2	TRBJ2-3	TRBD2	CASSQELAEGTDTQYF	TGTGCCAGCAGCCAAGAACTAGCGGAGGGCACAGATACGCAGTATTTT
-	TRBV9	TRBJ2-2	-	CASSPGSDGELFF	TGTGCCAGCAGCCCAGGGTCGGACGGGGAGCTGTTTTTT
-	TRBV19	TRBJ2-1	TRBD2	CASSWAGGPDEQFF	TGTGCCAGTAGTTGGGCGGGAGGGCCAGATGAGCAGTTCTTC
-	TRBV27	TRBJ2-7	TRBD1	CASSFRAPGQGYEQYF	TGTGCCAGCAGTTTTCGTGCTCCGGGACAGGGTTACGAGCAGTACTTC
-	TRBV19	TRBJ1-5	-	CASSMLPGSSSQPQHF	TGTGCCAGTAGTATGCTACCTGGGAGTAGTAGTCAGCCCCAGCATTTT
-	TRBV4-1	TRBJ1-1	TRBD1	CASSTRQGLMNTEAFF	TGCGCCAGCAGCACTCGACAGGGGTTGATGAACACTGAAGCTTTCTTT
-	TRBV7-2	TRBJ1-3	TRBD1	CASSFDRASGNTIYF	TGTGCCAGCAGCTTTGACAGGGCCTCTGGAAACACCATATATTTT
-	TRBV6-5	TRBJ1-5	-	CASSYSSSSNQPQHF	TGTGCCAGCAGTTACTCTTCTAGTAGCAATCAGCCCCAGCATTTT
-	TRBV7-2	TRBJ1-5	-	CASSREVYQPQHF	TGTGCCAGCAGCCGTGAGGTGTATCAGCCCCAGCATTTT
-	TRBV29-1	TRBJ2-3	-	CSVEGAATDTQYF	TGCAGCGTTGAAGGAGCCGCCACAGATACGCAGTATTTT
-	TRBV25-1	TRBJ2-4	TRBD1	CASSTGQGDHRPKNIQYF	TGTGCCAGCAGTACGGGACAGGGCGATCATAGACCAAAAAACATTCAGTACTTC
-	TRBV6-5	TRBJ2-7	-	CASKPGDPSYEQYF	TGTGCCAGCAAACCGGGGGACCCTTCCTACGAGCAGTACTTC
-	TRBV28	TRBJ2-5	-	CASSSGGQGQETQYF	TGTGCCAGCAGTAGCGGGGGACAGGGCCAAGAGACCCAGTACTTC
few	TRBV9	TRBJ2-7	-	CASSQTYEQYF	TGTGCCAGCAGTCAAACCTACGAGCAGTACTTC
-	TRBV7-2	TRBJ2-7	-	CASSPFFASSYEQYF	TGTGCCAGCAGCCCTTTTTTCGCGAGCTCCTACGAGCAGTACTTC
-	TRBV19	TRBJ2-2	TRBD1	CASSQGAVNTGELFF	TGTGCCAGTAGTCAGGGGGCCGTAAACACCGGGGAGCTGTTTTTT
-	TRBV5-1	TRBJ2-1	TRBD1	CASTPRTGNDEQFF	TGCGCCAGCACCCCCCGGACAGGTAACGATGAGCAGTTCTTC
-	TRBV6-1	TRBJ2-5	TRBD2	CASSRQIGGAETQYF	TGTGCCAGCAGTCGGCAGATCGGGGGGGCTGAGACCCAGTACTTC
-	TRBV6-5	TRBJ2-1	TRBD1	CASSFRDRLYNEQFF	TGTGCCAGCAGCTTCCGGGACAGACTCTACAATGAGCAGTTCTTC
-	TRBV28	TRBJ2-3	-	CATKRRLITDTQYF	TGTGCCACCAAGCGGCGCCTAATCACAGATACGCAGTATTTT
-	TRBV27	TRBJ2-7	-	CASSPRIAGLSEQYF	TGTGCCAGCAGTCCCAGGATAGCCGGACTTTCCGAGCAGTACTTC
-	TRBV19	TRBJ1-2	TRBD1	CASSARDRGDYGYTF	TGTGCCAGTAGTGCGCGGGACAGGGGCGACTATGGCTACACCTTC
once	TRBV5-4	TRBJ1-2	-	CASSLGRQDYGYTF	TGTGCCAGCAGCTTAGGTAGACAGGACTATGGCTACACCTTC
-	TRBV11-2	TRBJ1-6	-	CASSFGGYWDSPLHF	TGTGCCAGCAGCTTTGGGGGCTACTGGGATTCACCCCTCCACTTT
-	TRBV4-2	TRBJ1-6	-	CASSQDGRVSYNSPLHF	TGTGCCAGCAGCCAAGATGGGCGGGTCTCCTATAATTCACCCCTCCACTTT
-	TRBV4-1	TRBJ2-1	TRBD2	CASSQDPSGYNEQFF	TGCGCCAGCAGCCAAGATCCTAGCGGGTACAATGAGCAGTTCTTC
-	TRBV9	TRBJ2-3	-	CASSGLASTDTQYF	TGTGCCAGCAGCGGCCTAGCGAGCACAGATACGCAGTATTTT
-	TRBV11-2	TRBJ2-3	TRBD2	CASSRGTSGSPGDTQYF	TGTGCCAGCAGCAGAGGGACTAGCGGGAGCCCCGGGGATACGCAGTATTTT
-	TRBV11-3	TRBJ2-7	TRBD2	CASSLEREVTYEQYF	TGTGCCAGCAGCTTAGAGCGGGAGGTCACCTACGAGCAGTACTTC
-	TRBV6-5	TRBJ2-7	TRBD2	CASRKSGRADEQYF	TGTGCCAGCAGGAAAAGCGGGAGGGCCGACGAGCAGTACTTC